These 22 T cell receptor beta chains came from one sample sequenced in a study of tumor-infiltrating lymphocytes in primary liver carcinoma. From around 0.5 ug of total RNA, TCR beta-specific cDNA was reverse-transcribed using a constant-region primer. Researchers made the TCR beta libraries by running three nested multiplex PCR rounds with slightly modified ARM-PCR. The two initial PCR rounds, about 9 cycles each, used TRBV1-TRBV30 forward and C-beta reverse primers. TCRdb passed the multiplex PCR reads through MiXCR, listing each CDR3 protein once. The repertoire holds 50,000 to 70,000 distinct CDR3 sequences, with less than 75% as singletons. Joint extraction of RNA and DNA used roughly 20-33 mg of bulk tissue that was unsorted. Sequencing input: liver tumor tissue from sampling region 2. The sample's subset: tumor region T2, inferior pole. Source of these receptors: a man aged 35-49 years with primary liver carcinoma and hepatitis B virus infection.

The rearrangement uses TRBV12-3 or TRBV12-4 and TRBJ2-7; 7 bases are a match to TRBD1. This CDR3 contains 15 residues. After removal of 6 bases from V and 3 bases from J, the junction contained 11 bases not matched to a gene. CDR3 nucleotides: TGTGCCAGCAGACATATACAACAGGGGCTCTACGAGCAGTACTTC. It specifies CASRHIQQGLYEQYF.

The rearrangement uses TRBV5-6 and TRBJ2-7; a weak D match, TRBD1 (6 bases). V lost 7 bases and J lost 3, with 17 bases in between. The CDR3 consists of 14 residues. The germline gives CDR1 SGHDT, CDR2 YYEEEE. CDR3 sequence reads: CASWTTGQLYEQYF. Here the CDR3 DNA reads TGTGCCAGCTGGACCACGGGACAACTCTACGAGCAGTACTTC.

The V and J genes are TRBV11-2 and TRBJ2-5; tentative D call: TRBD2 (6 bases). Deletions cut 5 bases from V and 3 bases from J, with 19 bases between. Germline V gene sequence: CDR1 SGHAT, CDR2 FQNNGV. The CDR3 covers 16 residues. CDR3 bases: TGTGCCAGCAGCCAAACACATGGGGGGAGGAAAGAGACCCAGTACTTC. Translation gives CASSQTHGGRKETQYF.

The CDR3 is CASSVIGGSYNEQFF. CDR3 DNA sequence: TGCGCCAGCAGCGTCATTGGTGGCTCCTACAATGAGCAGTTCTTC. The rearrangement joins TRBV4-1 to TRBJ2-1; D gene uncertain. V dropped 5 bases and J dropped 0 bases, with 11 bases sitting between them. CDR1 MGHRA and CDR2 YSYEKL come from the germline V gene. This CDR3 region has 15 residues.

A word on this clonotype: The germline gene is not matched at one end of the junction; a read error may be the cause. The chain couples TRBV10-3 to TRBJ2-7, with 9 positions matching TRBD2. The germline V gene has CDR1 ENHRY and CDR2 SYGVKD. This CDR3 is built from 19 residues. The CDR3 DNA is TGTGCCATCACCAAACGATCGGAACTAGCGGGTGGGTTCTCCTACGAGGAGTACTTC. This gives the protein CAITKRSELAGGFSYEEYF.

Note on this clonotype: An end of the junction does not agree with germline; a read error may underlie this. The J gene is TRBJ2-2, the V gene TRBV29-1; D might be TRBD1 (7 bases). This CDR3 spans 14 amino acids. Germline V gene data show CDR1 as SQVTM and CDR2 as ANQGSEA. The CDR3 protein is CSVYGTVGRGELLF. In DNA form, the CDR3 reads TGCAGCGTCTATGGGACAGTGGGTCGCGGGGAGCTGCTTTTT.

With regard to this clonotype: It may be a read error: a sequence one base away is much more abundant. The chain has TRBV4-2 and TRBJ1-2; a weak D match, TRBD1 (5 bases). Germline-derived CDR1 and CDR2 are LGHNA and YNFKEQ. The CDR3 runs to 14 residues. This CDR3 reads CDSSQDRTGWGYTF. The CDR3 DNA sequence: TGTGACAGCAGCCAAGATCGAACAGGCTGGGGCTACACCTTC.

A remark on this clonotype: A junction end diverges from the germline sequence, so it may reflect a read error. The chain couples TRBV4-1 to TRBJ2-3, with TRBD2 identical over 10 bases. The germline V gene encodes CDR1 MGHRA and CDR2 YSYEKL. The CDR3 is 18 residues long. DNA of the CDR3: TGCGCCAGCAATCAGACCATTGCCCTAGCGGGAGTCACCGATATGCAGTATTTT. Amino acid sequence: CASNQTIALAGVTDMQYF.

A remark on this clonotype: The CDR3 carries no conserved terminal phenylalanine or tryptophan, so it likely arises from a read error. For the CDR3, the DNA is TGCGCCAGCGTGAGAGGGGGAAGCACAGATACGCAGTATCTT. It is translated as CASVRGGSTDTQYL. V is TRBV5-1 and J is TRBJ2-3; a possible D gene is TRBD1 (6 bases). The CDR3 is 14 amino acids. Germline-derived CDR1 and CDR2 are SGHRS and YFSETQ. Between the trimmed V and J ends, which lost 7 bases and 0 bases, there was a span of 12 bases.

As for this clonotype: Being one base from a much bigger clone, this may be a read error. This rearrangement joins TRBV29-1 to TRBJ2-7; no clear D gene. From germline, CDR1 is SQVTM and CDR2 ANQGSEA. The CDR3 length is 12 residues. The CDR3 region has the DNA TGCATCGTTGTGGACGCACCCGGCGAGCAGTACTTC. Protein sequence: CIVVDAPGEQYF.

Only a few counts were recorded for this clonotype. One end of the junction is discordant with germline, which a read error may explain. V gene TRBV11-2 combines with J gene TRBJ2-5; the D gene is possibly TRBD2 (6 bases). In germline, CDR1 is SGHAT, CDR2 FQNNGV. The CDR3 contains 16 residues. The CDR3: CASSQTPGGKKDTQYF. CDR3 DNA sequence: TGTGCCAGCAGTCAAACTCCTGGCGGGAAGAAAGATACCCAGTACTTC.

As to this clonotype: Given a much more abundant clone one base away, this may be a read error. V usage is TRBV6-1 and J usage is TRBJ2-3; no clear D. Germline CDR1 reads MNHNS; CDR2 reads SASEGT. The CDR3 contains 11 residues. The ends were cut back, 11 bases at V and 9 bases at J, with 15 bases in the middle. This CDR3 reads CAGDAVYTQYF. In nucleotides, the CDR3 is TGTGCCGGCGATGCGGTTTACACGCAGTATTTT.

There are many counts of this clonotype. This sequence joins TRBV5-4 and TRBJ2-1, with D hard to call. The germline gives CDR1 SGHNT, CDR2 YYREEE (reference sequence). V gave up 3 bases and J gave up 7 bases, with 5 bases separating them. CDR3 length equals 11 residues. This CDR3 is CASSWGNEQFF. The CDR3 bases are TGTGCCAGCAGCTGGGGAAATGAGCAGTTCTTC.

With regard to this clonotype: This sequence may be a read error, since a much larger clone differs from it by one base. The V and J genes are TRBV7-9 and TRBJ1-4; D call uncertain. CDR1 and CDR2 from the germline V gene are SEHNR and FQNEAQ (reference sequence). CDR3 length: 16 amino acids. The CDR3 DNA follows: TGTACCAGCAGCTCCGGACGGGCTACGGCTAATGAAAAACTGTTTTTT. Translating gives CTSSSGRATANEKLFF. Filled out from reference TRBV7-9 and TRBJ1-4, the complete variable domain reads DTGVSQNPRHKITKRGQNVTFRCDPISEHNRLYWYRQTLGQGPEFLTYFQNEAQLEKSRLLSDRFSAERPKGSFSTLEIQRTEQGDSAMYLCTSSSGRATANEKLFFGSGTQLSVL.

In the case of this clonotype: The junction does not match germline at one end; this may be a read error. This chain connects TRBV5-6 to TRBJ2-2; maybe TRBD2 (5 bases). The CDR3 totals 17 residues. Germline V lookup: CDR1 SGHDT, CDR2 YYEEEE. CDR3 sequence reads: CASSSLFKELNTGELSF. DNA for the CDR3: TGTGCCAGTAGCTCCCTTTTTAAGGAGTTAAACACCGGGGAGCTGTCTTTT.

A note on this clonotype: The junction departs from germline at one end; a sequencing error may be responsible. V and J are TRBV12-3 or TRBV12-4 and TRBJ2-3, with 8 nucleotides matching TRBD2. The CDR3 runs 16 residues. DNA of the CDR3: TGTGCTAGCAGTGCAGAACTAGCGGAAGGGGCAGATACGCAGTATTTT. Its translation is CASSAELAEGADTQYF.

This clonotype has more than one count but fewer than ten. The CDR3 spells CASSFSSYEQYF. The DNA of the CDR3 is TGTGCCAGCAGCTTTAGCTCCTACGAGCAGTACTTC. V usage is TRBV7-9 and J usage is TRBJ2-7; D remains ambiguous. Per germline, CDR1 SEHNR and CDR2 FQNEAQ (reference sequence). The CDR3 is made up of 12 amino acids. Trimming cost V 3 bases and J 0 bases, with 3 bases left between them. Drawing the rest from reference TRBV7-9 and TRBJ2-7, the complete variable domain is DTGVSQNPRHKITKRGQNVTFRCDPISEHNRLYWYRQTLGQGPEFLTYFQNEAQLEKSRLLSDRFSAERPKGSFSTLEIQRTEQGDSAMYLCASSFSSYEQYFGPGTRLTVT.

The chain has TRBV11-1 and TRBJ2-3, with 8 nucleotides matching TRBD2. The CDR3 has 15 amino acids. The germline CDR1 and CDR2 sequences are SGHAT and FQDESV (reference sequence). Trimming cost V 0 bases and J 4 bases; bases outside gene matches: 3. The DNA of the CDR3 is TGTGCCAGCAGCTTAGCAGCGGGAGCCTCAGATACGCAGTATTTT. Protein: CASSLAAGASDTQYF.

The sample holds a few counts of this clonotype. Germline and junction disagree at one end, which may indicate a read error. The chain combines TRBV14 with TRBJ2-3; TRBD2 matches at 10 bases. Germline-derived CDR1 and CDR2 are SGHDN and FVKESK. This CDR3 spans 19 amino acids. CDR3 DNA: TGTGCCAGCAGCTATACATCCGGGACTAGCGTTGTGAGTACAGATACGCAGTGTTTT. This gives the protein CASSYTSGTSVVSTDTQCF.

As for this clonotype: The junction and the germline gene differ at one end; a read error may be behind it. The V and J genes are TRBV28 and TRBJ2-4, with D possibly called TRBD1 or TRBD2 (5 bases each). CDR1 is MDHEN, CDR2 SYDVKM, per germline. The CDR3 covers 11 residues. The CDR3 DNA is TGTGCCAGCAGTTTATTTGGGACGATCACATTC. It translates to CASSLFGTITF.

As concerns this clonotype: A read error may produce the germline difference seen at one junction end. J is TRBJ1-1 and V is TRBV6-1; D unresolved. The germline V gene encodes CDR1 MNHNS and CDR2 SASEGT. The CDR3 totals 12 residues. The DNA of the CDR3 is TGTGCCGGCAGTTGGAAGATCACTGAAGCTTTCTTT. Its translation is CAGSWKITEAFF.

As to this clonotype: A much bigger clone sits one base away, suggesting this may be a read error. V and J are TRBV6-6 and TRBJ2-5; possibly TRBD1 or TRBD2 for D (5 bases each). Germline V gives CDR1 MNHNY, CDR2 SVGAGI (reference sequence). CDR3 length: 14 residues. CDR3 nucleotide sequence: TGTGCCAGCAGCCCCTCGGGGTTGGGGGAGACCCAGCACTTC. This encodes CASSPSGLGETQHF.